The source of this TCR beta chain is a study of CD8 T cells in ankylosing spondylitis (dated by TCRdb to about 2017). Context from the whole study: The study set out to find disease-linked TCR variants by profiling T cell receptor beta repertoires in ankylosing spondylitis patients and healthy donors. The full study cohort comprised around 23 ankylosing spondylitis patients and 110 or so healthy donors. Peripheral blood samples were taken, and synovial fluid was additionally collected from ankylosing spondylitis patients.

CDR1 and CDR2 (GTSNPN, SVGIG) derive from the germline V gene (reference sequence). Including the terminal cysteine and phenylalanine, the CDR3 comprises 14 residues. This entry keeps only the CDR3 DNA: 42 bases, framed from base 1. The germline V end is reduced by 3 bases and the J end by 4 bases; junction bases left unmatched: 8. This clonotype was found a few times. Its antigen is not yet known. The input lacks base qualities; no much larger clone sits a single base away. The research as a whole found: A TCR beta motif of 7 or 8 highly homologous amino acid variants appeared characteristic of blood from ankylosing spondylitis patients. Some of the motif variants had been reported before in the synovial fluid and blood of reactive arthritis patients, a finding that suggests common disease-initiation mechanisms. Significant enrichment of the disease-linked clones was reported in matched synovial fluid samples from ankylosing spondylitis patients. The disease-linked clones had a CD8+ phenotype and were found at relatively low frequencies in peripheral blood.

Sequencing was carried out with an Illumina HiSeq 2500. Quantitative 5'-RACE with molecular barcodes was used to prepare TCR beta libraries. Regarding the original processing steps: To identify disease-linked TCR variants, a new computational method was used, one built on a probabilistic model of VDJ rearrangement. In TCRdb, the public reads were trimmed at Q25 with fastp and aligned with MiXCR, with productive beta chains retained. One record per CDR3 amino acid sequence lists the most common genes and DNA. The authors' filters were not applied to this entry. A total of approximately 250,000 distinct CDR3 sequences appear in this sample, over 9.5% of them only once. The ten largest clones capture roughly 2.5% of the sample.

The sequencing sample was made of blood, either unsorted or a sorted T cell fraction (not recorded which). This chain is built from TRBV30 and TRBJ2-5, and 7 junctional nucleotides match TRBD2. The TCR originated in a male donor with ankylosing spondylitis or in good health (not recorded which). The CDR3 reads as follows: CAWRLVAGVETQYF. The nucleotide sequence reads as follows: TGTGCCTGGAGATTGGTGGCGGGAGTAGAGACCCAGTACTTC.